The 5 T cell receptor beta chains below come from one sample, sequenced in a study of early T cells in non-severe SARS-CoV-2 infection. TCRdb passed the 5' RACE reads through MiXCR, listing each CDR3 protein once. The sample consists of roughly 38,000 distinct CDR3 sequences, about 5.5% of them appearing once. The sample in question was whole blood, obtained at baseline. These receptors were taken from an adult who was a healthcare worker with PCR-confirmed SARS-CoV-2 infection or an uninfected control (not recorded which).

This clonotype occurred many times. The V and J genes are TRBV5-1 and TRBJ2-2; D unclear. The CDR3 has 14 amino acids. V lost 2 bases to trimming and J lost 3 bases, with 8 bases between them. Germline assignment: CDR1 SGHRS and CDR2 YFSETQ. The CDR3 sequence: CASSLVLDTGELFF. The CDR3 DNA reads TGCGCCAGCAGCTTAGTCCTCGACACCGGGGAGCTGTTTTTT. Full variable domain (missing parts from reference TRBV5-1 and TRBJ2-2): KAGVTQTPRYLIKTRGQQVTLSCSPISGHRSVSWYQQTPGQGLQFLFEYFSETQRNKGNFPGRFSGRQFSNSRSEMNVSTLELGDSALYLCASSLVLDTGELFFGEGSRLTVL.

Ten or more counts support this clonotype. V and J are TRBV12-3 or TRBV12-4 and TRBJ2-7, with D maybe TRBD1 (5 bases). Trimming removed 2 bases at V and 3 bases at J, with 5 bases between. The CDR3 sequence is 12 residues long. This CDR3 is CASSLRGYEQYF. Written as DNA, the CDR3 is TGTGCCAGCAGTTTAAGGGGCTACGAGCAGTACTTC.

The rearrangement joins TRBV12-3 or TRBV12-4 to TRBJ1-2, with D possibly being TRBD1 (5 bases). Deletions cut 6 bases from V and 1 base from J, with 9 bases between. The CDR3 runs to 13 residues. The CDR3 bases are TGTGCCAGCAGAACGACAGATAACTATGGCTACACCTTC. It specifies CASRTTDNYGYTF.

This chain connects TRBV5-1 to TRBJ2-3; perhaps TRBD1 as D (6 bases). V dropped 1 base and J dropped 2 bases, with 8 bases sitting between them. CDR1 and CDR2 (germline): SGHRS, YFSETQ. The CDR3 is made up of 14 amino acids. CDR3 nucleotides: TGCGCCAGCAGCTTGACAGGGACCACAGATACGCAGTATTTT. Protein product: CASSLTGTTDTQYF.

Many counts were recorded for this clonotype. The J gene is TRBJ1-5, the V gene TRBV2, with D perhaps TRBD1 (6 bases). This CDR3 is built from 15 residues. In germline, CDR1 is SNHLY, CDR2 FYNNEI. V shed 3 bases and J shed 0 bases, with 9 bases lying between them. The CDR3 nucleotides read TGTGCCAGCAGTGAGGACAGCAATAGCAATCAGCCCCAGCATTTT. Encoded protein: CASSEDSNSNQPQHF.